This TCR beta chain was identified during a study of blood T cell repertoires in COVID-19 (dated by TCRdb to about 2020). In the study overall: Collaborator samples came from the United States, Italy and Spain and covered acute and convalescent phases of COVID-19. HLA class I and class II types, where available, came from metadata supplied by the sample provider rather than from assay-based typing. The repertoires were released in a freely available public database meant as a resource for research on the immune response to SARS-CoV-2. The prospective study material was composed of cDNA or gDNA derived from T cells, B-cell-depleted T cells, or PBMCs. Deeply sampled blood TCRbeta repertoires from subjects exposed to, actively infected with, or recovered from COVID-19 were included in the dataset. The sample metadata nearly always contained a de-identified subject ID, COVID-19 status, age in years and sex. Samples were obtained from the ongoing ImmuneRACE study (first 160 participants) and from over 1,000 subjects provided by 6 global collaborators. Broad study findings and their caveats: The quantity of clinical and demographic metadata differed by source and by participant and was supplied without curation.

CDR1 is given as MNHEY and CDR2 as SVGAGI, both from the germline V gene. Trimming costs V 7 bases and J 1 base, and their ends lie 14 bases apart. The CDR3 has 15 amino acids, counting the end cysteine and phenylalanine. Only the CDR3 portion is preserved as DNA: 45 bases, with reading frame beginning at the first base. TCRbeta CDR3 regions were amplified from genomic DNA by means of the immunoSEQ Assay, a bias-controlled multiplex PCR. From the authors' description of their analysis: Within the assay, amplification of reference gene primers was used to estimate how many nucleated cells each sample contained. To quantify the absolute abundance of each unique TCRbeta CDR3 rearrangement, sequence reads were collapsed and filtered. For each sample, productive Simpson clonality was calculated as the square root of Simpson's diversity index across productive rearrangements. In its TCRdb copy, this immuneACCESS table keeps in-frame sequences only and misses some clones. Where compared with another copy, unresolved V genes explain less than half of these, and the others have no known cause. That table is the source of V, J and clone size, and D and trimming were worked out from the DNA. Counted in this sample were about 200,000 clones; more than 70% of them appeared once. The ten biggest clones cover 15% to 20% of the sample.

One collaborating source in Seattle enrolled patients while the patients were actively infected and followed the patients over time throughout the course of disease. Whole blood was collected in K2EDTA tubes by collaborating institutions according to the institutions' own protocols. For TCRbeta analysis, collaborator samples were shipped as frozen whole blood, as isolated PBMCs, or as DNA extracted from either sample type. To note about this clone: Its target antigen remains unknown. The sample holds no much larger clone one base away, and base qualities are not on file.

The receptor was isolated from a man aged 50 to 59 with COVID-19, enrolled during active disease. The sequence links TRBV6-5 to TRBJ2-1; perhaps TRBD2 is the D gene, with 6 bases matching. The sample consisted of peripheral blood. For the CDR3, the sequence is CASIRDGGSYNEQFF. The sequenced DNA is TGTGCCAGCATCAGAGACGGGGGTTCCTACAATGAGCAGTTCTTC.